Listed below are T cell receptor beta chains from one sample, sequenced in a study of blood T cell repertoires in COVID-19. Libraries were prepared by immunoSEQ multiplex PCR; TCRdb keeps only in-frame clonotypes and omits some of them. The data contain some 390,000 clones, about 90% of them singletons. The material sequenced was peripheral blood. These receptors were collected from a woman aged 55 to 70 with COVID-19, enrolled during active disease. Each CDR3 is given with its conserved first and last residue. Fields, in order: V gene, clone size, J gene, D gene, CDR3 DNA, CDR3 protein. The D gene is left open where the match is weak. The size of a clone is reported for some rows only, either as once, few or many, or as a class for expanded clones.

TRBV21-1	NA	TRBJ1-2	NA	TGTGCCAGCAGCCCCATATGGGTACAGGGGGCGGACTATGGCTACACCTTC	CASSPIWVQGADYGYTF
TRBV10-1	NA	TRBJ2-2	TRBD1	TGCGCCAGCAGTGCGAGGGGGCGTAGCACCGGGGAGCTGTTTTTT	CASSARGRSTGELFF
TRBV10-2	NA	TRBJ1-1	NA	TGCGCCAGCAGAACCACATTCGGGAGGACTGAAGCTTTCTTT	CASRTTFGRTEAFF
TRBV2	NA	TRBJ2-7	TRBD1	TGTGCCAGCAGTTGGACAGGGGCTGGCTACGAGCAGTACTTC	CASSWTGAGYEQYF
TRBV6-4	NA	TRBJ2-2	TRBD2	TGTGCCAGCAGTGACCGGACCCCCTGGGGGGGGGACACCGGGGAGCTGTTTTTT	CASSDRTPWGGDTGELFF
TRBV6-2/TRBV6-3	NA	TRBJ2-2	TRBD2	TGTGCCAGCAGTTACGGTCAAAGCGGGGGAGCCACCGGGGAGCTGTTTTTT	CASSYGQSGGATGELFF
TRBV19	NA	TRBJ2-7	NA	TGTGCCAGTAGTAAGAGACAAGCTTCCTACGAGCAGTACTTC	CASSKRQASYEQYF
TRBV5-6	NA	TRBJ2-7	TRBD2	TGTGCCAGCAGCTTGAGGACTAGCGGGGGGCGCTACGAGCAGTACTTC	CASSLRTSGGRYEQYF
TRBV2	few	TRBJ1-1	NA	TGTGCCAGCAGTGAAGGCAGGGTGACCACTGAAGCTTTCTTT	CASSEGRVTTEAFF
TRBV2	NA	TRBJ1-1	TRBD1	TGTGCCAGCAGTGATCAGGGGGCAGATACTGAAGCTTTCTTT	CASSDQGADTEAFF
TRBV6-5	NA	TRBJ2-4	NA	TGTGCCAGCAGGGCCCCAGGGTTAGCCAAAAACATTCAGTACTTC	CASRAPGLAKNIQYF
TRBV18	NA	TRBJ1-1	NA	TGTGCCAGCTCCCTCCGACAGGTGATGAACACTGAAGCTTTCTTT	CASSLRQVMNTEAFF
TRBV9	NA	TRBJ1-2	NA	TGTGCCAGCAGCGTAGAGTTACCAGGGCTTGTGGGTGGCTACACCTTC	CASSVELPGLVGGYTF
TRBV28	NA	TRBJ2-1	TRBD2	TGTGCCAGCAGGGGAACCACGGGGGGGCCAGTCAATGAGCAGTTCTTC	CASRGTTGGPVNEQFF
TRBV23-1	NA	TRBJ2-5	TRBD2	TGCGCCAGCAGTCACTACACCACTAGCGGTGGCTGCGAGACCCAGTACTTC	CASSHYTTSGGCETQYF
TRBV19	NA	TRBJ1-6	NA	TGTGCCAGTAGTGCGAGAGGGGGTGATTCACCCCTCCACTTT	CASSARGGDSPLHF
TRBV20-1	NA	TRBJ1-5	NA	TGCAGTGCTAGTCAGGTGAATAGCAATCAGCCCCAGCATTTT	CSASQVNSNQPQHF
TRBV12-3/TRBV12-4	NA	TRBJ1-1	NA	TGTGCCAGTAGGGGCGTGGGCACTGAAGCTTTCTTT	CASRGVGTEAFF
TRBV5-6	NA	TRBJ1-4	TRBD1	TGTGCCAGCACCAAACAGGGGAAGGGTAATGAAAAACTGTTTTTT	CASTKQGKGNEKLFF
TRBV28	NA	TRBJ1-5	TRBD1	TGTGCCAGCAGTCCGAGGGAGACAGGGACGAGCAATCAGCCCCAGCATTTT	CASSPRETGTSNQPQHF
TRBV2	NA	TRBJ1-3	NA	TGTGCCAGCAGATTGACGGAGAGCTCTGGAAACACCATATATTTT	CASRLTESSGNTIYF
TRBV2	NA	TRBJ2-5	NA	TGTGCCAGCAGTGAATTGCCAGGGAGGGAGACCCAGTACTTC	CASSELPGRETQYF
TRBV28	NA	TRBJ2-1	TRBD2	TGTGCCAGCAGTCATAATCTGGGACTAGGTTACAATGAGCAGTTCTTC	CASSHNLGLGYNEQFF
TRBV5-4	NA	TRBJ2-1	NA	TGTGCCAGCAGCTTCTCGTCGGGAGAGCAGTTCTTC	CASSFSSGEQFF
TRBV2	NA	TRBJ2-5	NA	TGTGCCAGCAACTGGGGGGTAAAAGAGACCCAGTACTTC	CASNWGVKETQYF
TRBV28	NA	TRBJ1-6	TRBD1	TGTGCCAGCAGTTCCCGACAGGGTCCCAATTCACCCCTCCACTTT	CASSSRQGPNSPLHF
TRBV12-5	NA	TRBJ2-7	TRBD1	TGTGCTAGTGGTTTGGTCACAGGACCGGGACAGGGGAACGAGCAGTACTTC	CASGLVTGPGQGNEQYF
TRBV6-4	NA	TRBJ1-1	TRBD1	TGTGCCAGCAGGCAGACAGGGGGGGCTGAAGCTTTCTTT	CASRQTGGAEAFF
TRBV6-5	NA	TRBJ2-7	NA	TGTGCCAGCAGTCACTCGGAGACAGCATCCTACGAGCAGTACTTC	CASSHSETASYEQYF
TRBV7-6	NA	TRBJ1-6	NA	TGTGCCAGCAGCGCCCTTCTACAGGGAGAAATTCACTTT	CASSALLQGEIHF
TRBV12-3/TRBV12-4	once	TRBJ1-3	NA	TGTGCCAGCACCCATTCCTCTGGAAACACCATATATTTT	CASTHSSGNTIYF
TRBV6-6	NA	TRBJ1-2	NA	TGTGCCAGCGGGGACTCCAGAAACTATGGCTACACCTTC	CASGDSRNYGYTF
TRBV6-1	few	TRBJ2-7	TRBD1	TGTGCCAGCCGTGACAGGGGGCACGAGCAGTACTTC	CASRDRGHEQYF
TRBV6-5	NA	TRBJ2-7	NA	TGTGCCAGCAGTTACGGGGCAGGCCTTTACGAGCAGTACTTC	CASSYGAGLYEQYF
TRBV24-1	once	TRBJ2-1	TRBD1	TGTGCCACCAGTGATCGCCGGGACAGGGTTGAGCAGTTCTTC	CATSDRRDRVEQFF
TRBV11-2	NA	TRBJ2-3	NA	TGTGCCAGCAGGACGGGGGGCCTCACCCATACGCAGTATTTT	CASRTGGLTHTQYF
TRBV4-1	NA	TRBJ2-7	TRBD2	TGCGCCAGCAGCCAAGAAAGGAGACCTAGCGGGGACAACCACGAGCAGTACTTC	CASSQERRPSGDNHEQYF
TRBV7-3	NA	TRBJ2-5	TRBD2	TGTGCCAGCAGCGTGACTAGCGGGCGCGTGGAGACCCAGTACTTC	CASSVTSGRVETQYF
TRBV18	few	TRBJ1-1	TRBD1	TGTGCCAGCTCACCGCCTACAGGGGCAAACACTGAAGCTTTCTTT	CASSPPTGANTEAFF
TRBV28	once	TRBJ2-5	TRBD2	TGTGCCAGCATCGGGGGGGCAGGGGAGACCCAGTACTTC	CASIGGAGETQYF
TRBV10-2	NA	TRBJ1-3	NA	TGCGCCAGCAGTGAGATGGGGGGTTACGGAAACACCATATATTTT	CASSEMGGYGNTIYF
TRBV28	few	TRBJ1-6	NA	TGTGCCAGCAAAGCAGGGGACGCATCACCCCTCCACTTT	CASKAGDASPLHF
TRBV19	NA	TRBJ2-3	NA	TGTGCCAGTAGTATACAGGGAGGCCCTTGGGATACGCAGTATTTT	CASSIQGGPWDTQYF
TRBV6-5	NA	TRBJ2-1	TRBD2	TGTGCTTCGGCAGGATGGGGGGGGAATGAGCAGTTCTTC	CASAGWGGNEQFF
TRBV7-9	few	TRBJ1-6	NA	TGTGCCAGCAGCACCGACAGGAATTCACCCCTCCACTTT	CASSTDRNSPLHF
TRBV28	NA	TRBJ2-7	TRBD2	TGTGCCAGCAGTTCTACAAGTAGCGGGGGGTACGAGCAGTACTTC	CASSSTSSGGYEQYF
TRBV10-1	NA	TRBJ1-1	TRBD1	TGCGCCCGATGGACAGGGGGATACACTGAAGCTTTCTTT	CARWTGGYTEAFF
TRBV3-1/TRBV3-2	NA	TRBJ2-7	NA	TGTGCCAGCAGCCTGCGAGAGAAGCAGTACTTC	CASSLREKQYF
TRBV5-5	NA	TRBJ1-4	NA	TGTGCCAGCAGCCACAAAGGGGGAACTAATGAAAAACTGTTTTTT	CASSHKGGTNEKLFF
TRBV11-2	NA	TRBJ1-2	NA	TGTGCCAGCAGCTTACATTCCGGGGGTACGGGCTACACCTTC	CASSLHSGGTGYTF
TRBV28	NA	TRBJ2-7	NA	TGTGCCAGCAGTCCTCAGGGGAGGCAGTACTTC	CASSPQGRQYF
TRBV30	NA	TRBJ2-1	NA	TGTGCCTGGAGTGTACCTAGAGCGGGCGTCTGGGATGAGCAGTTCTTC	CAWSVPRAGVWDEQFF
TRBV5-6	once	TRBJ1-4	NA	TGTGCCAGCAGCTTGGCCGGGGATAATGAAAAACTGTTTTTT	CASSLAGDNEKLFF
TRBV5-1	once	TRBJ2-3	TRBD2	TGCGCCAGCAGCTTGGCTGTTAGCGGGACCACAGATACGCAGTATTTT	CASSLAVSGTTDTQYF
TRBV7-3	NA	TRBJ2-6	NA	TGTGCCAGCAGCATCAGCTCTGGGGCCAACGTCCTGACTTTC	CASSISSGANVLTF
TRBV27	NA	TRBJ2-7	TRBD1	TGTGCCAGCAGTTTAGGGACAGGCAACTACGAGCAGTACTTC	CASSLGTGNYEQYF
TRBV5-6	once	TRBJ2-7	NA	TGTGCCAGCTCAGGAGGCGGGGCAGCGGTCTACGAGCAGTACTTC	CASSGGGAAVYEQYF
TRBV2	NA	TRBJ2-7	TRBD2	TGTGCCAGCAGTCGGACTAGTAGTTACGAGCAGTACTTC	CASSRTSSYEQYF
TRBV28	NA	TRBJ2-7	TRBD1	TGTGCCAGCAGTTCAACCGGGACAGGGCTCTACGAGCAGTACTTC	CASSSTGTGLYEQYF
TRBV28	NA	TRBJ1-2	NA	TGTGCCAGCAGTCCAACGACAGAAGCTAACTATGGCTACACCTTC	CASSPTTEANYGYTF